This TCR beta chain was sequenced for a study of glioma-infiltrating T cells after dendritic cell vaccination. Germline CDR1 SGDLS, CDR2 YYNGEE. CDR3 length: 14 amino acids. Trimming removed 0 bases at V and 4 bases at J, with 10 bases between. Specified time point: after dendritic cell vaccination, including at tumor progression/relapse. Data came from immunoSEQ multiplex PCR; TCRdb stores just in-frame clones and leaves some out. The sample lists roughly 60,000 clones, approximately 87% occurring once. The genes are TRBV9 and TRBJ1-2, with no clear D. This clonotype was sampled from a human donor with glioblastoma. Source: blood, taken after dendritic cell vaccination. The CDR3 nucleotides read TGTGCCAGCAGCGTAGCGGCGGGCGCCTATGGCTACACCTTC. Protein: CASSVAAGAYGYTF. Full variable domain (remainder filled in from reference TRBV9 and TRBJ1-2): DSGVTQTPKHLITATGQRVTLRCSPRSGDLSVYWYQQSLDQGLQFLIQYYNGEERAKGNILERFSAQQFPDLHSELNLSSLELGDSALYFCASSVAAGAYGYTFGSGTRLTVV.